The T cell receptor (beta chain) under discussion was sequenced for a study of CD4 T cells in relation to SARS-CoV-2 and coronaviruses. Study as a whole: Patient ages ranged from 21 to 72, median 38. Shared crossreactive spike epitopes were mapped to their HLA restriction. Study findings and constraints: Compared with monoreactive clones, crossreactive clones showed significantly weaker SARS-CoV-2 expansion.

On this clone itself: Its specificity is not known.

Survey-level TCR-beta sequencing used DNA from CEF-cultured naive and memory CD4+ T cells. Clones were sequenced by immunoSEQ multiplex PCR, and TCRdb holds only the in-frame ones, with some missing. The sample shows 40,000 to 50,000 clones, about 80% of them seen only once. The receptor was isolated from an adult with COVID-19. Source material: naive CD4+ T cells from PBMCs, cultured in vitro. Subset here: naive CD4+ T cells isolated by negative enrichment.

The CDR3: CASSFLSGNEQFF. In DNA, the CDR3 is TGCGCCAGCAGCTTTCTATCGGGAAATGAGCAGTTCTTC. This rearrangement joins TRBV5-1 to TRBJ2-1; D may be TRBD2 (5 bases). The germline CDR1 and CDR2 sequences are SGHRS and YFSETQ. The CDR3 contains 13 residues. The V gene lost 2 bases and the J gene lost 7 bases, with 10 bases spanning the gap.